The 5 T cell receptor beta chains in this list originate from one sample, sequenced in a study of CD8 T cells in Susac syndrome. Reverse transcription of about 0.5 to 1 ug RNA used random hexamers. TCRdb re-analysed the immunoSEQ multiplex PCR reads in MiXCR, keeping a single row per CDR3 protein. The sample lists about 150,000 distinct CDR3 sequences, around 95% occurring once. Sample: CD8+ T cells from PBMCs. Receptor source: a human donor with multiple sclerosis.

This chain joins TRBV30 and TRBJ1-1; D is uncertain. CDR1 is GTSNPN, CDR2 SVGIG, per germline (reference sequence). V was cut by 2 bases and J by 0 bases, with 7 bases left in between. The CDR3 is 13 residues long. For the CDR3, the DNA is TGTGCCTGGAGTCAACACATGAACACTGAAGCTTTCTTT. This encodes CAWSQHMNTEAFF.

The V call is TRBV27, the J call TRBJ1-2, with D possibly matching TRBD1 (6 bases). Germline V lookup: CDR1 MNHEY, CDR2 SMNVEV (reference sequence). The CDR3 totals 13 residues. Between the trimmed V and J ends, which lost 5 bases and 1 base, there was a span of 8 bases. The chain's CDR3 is CASSTGINYGYTF. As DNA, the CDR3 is TGTGCCAGCAGTACAGGGATTAACTATGGCTACACCTTC.

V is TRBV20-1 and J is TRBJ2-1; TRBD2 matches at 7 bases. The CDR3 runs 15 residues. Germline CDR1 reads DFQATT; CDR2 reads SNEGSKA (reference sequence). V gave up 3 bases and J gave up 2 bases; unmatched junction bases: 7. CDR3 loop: CSASLTGGPYNEQFF. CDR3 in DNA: TGCAGTGCTAGCCTCACGGGGGGTCCCTACAATGAGCAGTTCTTC.

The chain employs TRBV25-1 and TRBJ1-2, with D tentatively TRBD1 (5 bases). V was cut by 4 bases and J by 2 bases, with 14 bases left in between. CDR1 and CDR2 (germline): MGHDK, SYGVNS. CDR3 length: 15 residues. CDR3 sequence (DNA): TGTGCCAGCAGTGGAACAAAGGGACTAAACTATGGCTACACCTTC. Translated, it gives CASSGTKGLNYGYTF.

CDR3 sequence: CASSFGTGGSTDTQYF. CDR3 in DNA: TGTGCCAGCAGTTTCGGGACAGGGGGTAGCACAGATACGCAGTATTTT. The chain uses TRBV12-3 or TRBV12-4 and TRBJ2-3, with TRBD1 matching over 11 bases. J lost 0 bases, V lost 3 bases, and 2 bases had no gene match. The CDR3 spans 16 residues.